Here is one T cell receptor (beta chain) with its context. Its antigen is still unknown. Germline and genes: mouse. The read gets to within 1 residue of the CDR3 end, and the germline J gene fills in the rest. These data come from a study of tissue T cells after allogeneic stem cell transplantation. V dropped 4 bases and J dropped 0; count of bases not matched to a gene: 4. This CDR3 has 15 residues. Germline values: CDR1 NNHDY, CDR2 SYVADS. Findings and limits, study-wide: This small cohort was clinically heterogeneous, and sampling depth was a limitation. Anatomically similar tissues had similar TCR repertoires within each patient. Only a limited share of tissue TCRs appeared in blood or spleen. Shared clones across patients were few; motif clustering revealed tissue-specific shared signatures.

Method: immunoSEQ multiplex PCR; TCRdb's copy keeps in-frame clones and lacks some. The sample consists of approximately 17,000 clones, 55% to 75% of them appearing once. Sequenced input: spleen. The genes are TRBV13-3 and TRBJ2-5; 8 bases fit TRBD2. The TCR originated in a female BALB/c mouse in good health. Strain MHC haplotype: H2-d. Incomplete CDR3 DNA: TGTGCCAGCAGTCCCACTGGGGGTAACCAAGACACCCAGTAC. This translates into CASSPTGGNQDTQY. The full CDR3 sequence reads CASSPTGGNQDTQYF.